This TCR beta chain was sequenced in a study of T cells after yellow fever vaccination. Overall study results and limits: Researchers noted that a small share of clonotypes showed up in both CD4 and CD8 compartments. The bulk population could contribute abundant contaminating clonotypes to FACS-sorted repertoires.

TCRdb ran MiXCR on the 5' RACE reads and lists one entry per CDR3 protein. Here the sample spans around 530,000 distinct CDR3 sequences, around 17% being singletons. This clonotype was observed a handful of times. Its antigen is unknown. This CDR3 is 14 amino acids long. CDR1 and CDR2 (germline): LGHDT, YNNKEL (reference sequence). V lost 8 bases and J 4 bases, leaving 17 bases between the germline ends. The specimen was PBMCs, collected about 5 days after the first yellow fever vaccination. The receptor was isolated from a man younger than 30 who received the YFV17D yellow fever vaccine. The chain has TRBV3-1 and TRBJ2-5, with D tentatively TRBD1 (5 bases). In nucleotides, the CDR3 is TGTGCCAGCGGGGCAAATGGGGCCGGAGAGACCCAGTACTTC. Translating gives CASGANGAGETQYF.